The clone carrying this T cell receptor (beta chain) appeared a few times. The antigen is not known. The data were obtained in a study of beta chain features in type 1 diabetes. Overall study: The study found patients and healthy donors alike in age, gender and cell yields. Study outcomes and limitations: A closer apparent resemblance between naive, central memory and Treg TCRB repertoires was seen in patients than in healthy donors. Patients with Type 1 diabetes showed moderately but significantly shorter TCRB CDR3s in all four CD4+ subsets. Cells carrying high TCR expression could end up over-represented when cDNA is sequenced.

Expressed TCRB transcripts were sequenced after all isolated RNA was converted to cDNA. Repertoires were generated with immunoSEQ multiplex PCR, while TCRdb's copy carries only in-frame clones and drops some. The table lists around 30,000 clones, 65% of them singletons, with 2% to 3% in the top ten. Per donor, one heparinised blood draw averaged about 110 mL. The germline gives CDR1 MNHEY, CDR2 SMNVEV (reference sequence). V was shortened by 7 bases and J by 3 bases, with 13 bases between the two germline ends. The CDR3 runs 13 residues. The receptor's source is a woman aged 25 to 39 with type 1 diabetes. The V call is TRBV27, the J call TRBJ2-7, with D tentatively TRBD2 (6 bases). The sequenced sample consisted of Tregs from blood. The CDR3 here is CASTRGTLYEQYF. CDR3 coding DNA: TGTGCCAGCACCCGAGGGACTCTCTACGAGCAGTACTTC.